This note documents a single TCR beta chain sequence. What it recognizes is unknown. This CDR3 is 15 amino acids long. CDR1 is MRHNA and CDR2 is SNTAGT in the germline V gene. The trim removed 5 bases at V and 8 bases at J, leaving 8 bases unmatched. The sample originates from a study of OX40 agonist ivuxolimab in advanced cancers. General study points: Clones of CD4+ and CD8+ blood T cells grew by week 6 at doses of 0.1 to 3.0 mg/kg.

Data came from immunoSEQ multiplex PCR; TCRdb stores just in-frame clones and leaves some out. The sample has 30,000 to 45,000 clones, 65% to 90% seen once. The V gene is TRBV6-4, the J gene TRBJ2-1; TRBD2 agrees at 11 bases. The source material was CD4+ or CD8+ T cells sorted from blood, sampled in a trial of the OX40 agonist ivuxolimab. The sequence was obtained from an adult with an advanced solid tumor such as melanoma, head and neck, liver or kidney cancer. CDR3 residues: CASSFSGGAGYEQFF. CDR3 DNA: TGTGCCAGCAGTTTTAGCGGGGGGGCCGGCTATGAGCAGTTCTTC.